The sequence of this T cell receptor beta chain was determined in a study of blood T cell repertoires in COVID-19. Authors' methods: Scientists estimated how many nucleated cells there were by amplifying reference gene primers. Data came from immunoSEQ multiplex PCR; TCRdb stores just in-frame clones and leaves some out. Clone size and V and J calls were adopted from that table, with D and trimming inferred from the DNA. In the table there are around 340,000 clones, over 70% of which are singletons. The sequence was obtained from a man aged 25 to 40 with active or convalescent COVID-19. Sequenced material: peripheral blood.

CDR3 region: CASSSRDRRLNTEAFF. CDR3 coding DNA: TGCGCCAGCAGCTCAAGGGACAGGCGATTGAACACTGAAGCTTTCTTT. This chain links TRBV5-1 with TRBJ1-1; TRBD1 matches at 8 bases. V gave up 3 bases and J gave up 0 bases; unmatched junction bases: 7. Germline V gene data show CDR1 as SGHRS and CDR2 as YFSETQ. CDR3 length equals 16 residues.